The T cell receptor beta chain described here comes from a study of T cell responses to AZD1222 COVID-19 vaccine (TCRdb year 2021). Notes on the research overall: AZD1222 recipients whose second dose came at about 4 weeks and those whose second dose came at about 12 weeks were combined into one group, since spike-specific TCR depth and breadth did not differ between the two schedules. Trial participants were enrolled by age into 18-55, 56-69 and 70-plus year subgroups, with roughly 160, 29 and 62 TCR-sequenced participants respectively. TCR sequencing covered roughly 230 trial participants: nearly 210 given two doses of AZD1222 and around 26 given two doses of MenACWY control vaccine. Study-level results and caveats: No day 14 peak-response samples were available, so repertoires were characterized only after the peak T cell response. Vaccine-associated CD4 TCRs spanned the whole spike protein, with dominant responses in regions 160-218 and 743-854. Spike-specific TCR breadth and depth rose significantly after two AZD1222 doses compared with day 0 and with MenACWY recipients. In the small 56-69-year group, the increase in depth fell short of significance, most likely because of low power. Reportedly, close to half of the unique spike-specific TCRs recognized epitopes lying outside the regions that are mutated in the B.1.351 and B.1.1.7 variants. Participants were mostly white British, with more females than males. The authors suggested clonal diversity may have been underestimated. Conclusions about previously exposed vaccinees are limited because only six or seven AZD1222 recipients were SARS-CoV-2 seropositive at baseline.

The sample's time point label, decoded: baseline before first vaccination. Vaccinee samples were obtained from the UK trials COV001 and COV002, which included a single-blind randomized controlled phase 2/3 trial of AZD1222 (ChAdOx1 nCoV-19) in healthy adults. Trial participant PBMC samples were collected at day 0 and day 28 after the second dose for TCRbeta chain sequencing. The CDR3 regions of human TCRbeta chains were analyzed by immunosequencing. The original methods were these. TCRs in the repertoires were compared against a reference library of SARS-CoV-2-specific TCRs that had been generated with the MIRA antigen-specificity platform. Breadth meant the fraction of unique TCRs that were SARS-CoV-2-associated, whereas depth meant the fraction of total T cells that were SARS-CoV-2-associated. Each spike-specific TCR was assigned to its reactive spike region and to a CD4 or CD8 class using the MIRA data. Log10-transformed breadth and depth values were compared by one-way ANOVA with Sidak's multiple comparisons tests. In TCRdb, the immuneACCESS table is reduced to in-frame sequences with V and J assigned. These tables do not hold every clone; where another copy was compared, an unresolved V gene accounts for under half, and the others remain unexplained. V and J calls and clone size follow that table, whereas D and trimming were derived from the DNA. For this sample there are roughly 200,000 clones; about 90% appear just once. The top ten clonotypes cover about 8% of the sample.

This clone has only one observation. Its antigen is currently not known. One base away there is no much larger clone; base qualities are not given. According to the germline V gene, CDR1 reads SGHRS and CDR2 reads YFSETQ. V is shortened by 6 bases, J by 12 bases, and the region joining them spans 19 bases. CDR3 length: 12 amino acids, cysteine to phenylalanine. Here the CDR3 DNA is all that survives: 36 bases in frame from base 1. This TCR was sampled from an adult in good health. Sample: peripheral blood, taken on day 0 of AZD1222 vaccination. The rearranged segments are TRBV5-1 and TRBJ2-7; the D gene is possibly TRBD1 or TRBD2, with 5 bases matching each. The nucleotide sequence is TGCGCCAGCACGGGGCCGGGCCGGTGGGTGTACTTC. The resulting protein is CASTGPGRWVYF.